The 4 T cell receptor beta chains below all came from one sample that was sequenced in a study of CD8 T cells in Susac syndrome. Random hexamers were used to reverse transcribe the RNA input (roughly 0.5 to 1 ug). In TCRdb, the immunoSEQ multiplex PCR reads were re-called with MiXCR into one record per CDR3 protein. This table has about 140,000 distinct CDR3 sequences, around 94% appearing once. Sequencing was done on a sample of CD4+ T cells from PBMCs. Receptors were obtained from a human donor in good health.

The chain recombines TRBV5-4 with TRBJ1-2; D not certain. The germline V and J ends were trimmed by 2 bases and 6 bases, with 14 bases remaining between them. This CDR3 is 14 amino acids long. Germline loops: CDR1 SGHNT, CDR2 YYREEE (reference sequence). CDR3: CASSFEGVLNGYTF. In DNA, the CDR3 is TGTGCCAGCAGCTTTGAGGGCGTACTGAATGGCTACACCTTC.

This chain links TRBV20-1 with TRBJ1-3; unclear D gene. This CDR3 comprises 11 residues. CDR1 DFQATT and CDR2 SNEGSKA come from the germline V gene (reference sequence). V was trimmed by 3 bases and J by 4 bases, leaving 4 bases between them. Here the CDR3 DNA reads TGCAGTGCTAGGGGGGGAAACACCATATATTTT. Translation gives CSARGGNTIYF.

The rearrangement links TRBV28 to TRBJ2-6, with TRBD1 identical over 7 bases. This CDR3 has 16 amino acids. Germline lookup yields CDR1 MDHEN and CDR2 SYDVKM. V lost 3 bases to trimming and J lost 0 bases; unmatched junction nucleotides: 2. In nucleotides, the CDR3 is TGTGCCAGCAGTTTCGGACAGGCCTCTGGGGCCAACGTCCTGACTTTC. This sequence encodes CASSFGQASGANVLTF. Full variable domain (missing parts from reference TRBV28 and TRBJ2-6): DVKVTQSSRYLVKRTGEKVFLECVQDMDHENMFWYRQDPGLGLRLIYFSYDVKMKEKGDIPEGYSVSREKKERFSLILESASTNQTSMYLCASSFGQASGANVLTFGAGSRLTVL.

In this sample, this clonotype turned up once. The chain joins TRBV30 to TRBJ2-3; 9 bases agree with TRBD2. The CDR3 has 15 residues. Germline assignment: CDR1 GTSNPN and CDR2 SVGIG (reference sequence). V dropped 6 bases and J dropped 3; count of bases not matched to a gene: 10. Here the CDR3 reads CACRGAGGGTDTQYF. The CDR3 bases are TGTGCCTGTAGGGGAGCGGGAGGAGGTACAGATACGCAGTATTTT.